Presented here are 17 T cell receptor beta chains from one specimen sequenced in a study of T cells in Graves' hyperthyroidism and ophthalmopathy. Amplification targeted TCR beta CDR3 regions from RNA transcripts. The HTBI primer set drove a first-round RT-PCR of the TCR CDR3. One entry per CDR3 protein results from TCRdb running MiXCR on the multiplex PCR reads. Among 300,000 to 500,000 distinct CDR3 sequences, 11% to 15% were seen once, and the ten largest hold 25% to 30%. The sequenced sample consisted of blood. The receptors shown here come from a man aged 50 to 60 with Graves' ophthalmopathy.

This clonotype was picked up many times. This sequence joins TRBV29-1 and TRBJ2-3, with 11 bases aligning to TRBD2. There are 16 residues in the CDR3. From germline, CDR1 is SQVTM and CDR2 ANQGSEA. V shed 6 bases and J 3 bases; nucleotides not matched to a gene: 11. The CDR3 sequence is CSVSFTSGSKTDTQYF. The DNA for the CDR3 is TGCAGCGTGAGCTTCACTAGCGGGAGTAAGACAGATACGCAGTATTTT.

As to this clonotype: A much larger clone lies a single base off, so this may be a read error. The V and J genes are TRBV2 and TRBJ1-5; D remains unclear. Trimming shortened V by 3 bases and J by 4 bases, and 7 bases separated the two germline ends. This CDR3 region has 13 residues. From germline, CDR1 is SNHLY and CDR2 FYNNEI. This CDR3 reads CASSDRENQPQHF. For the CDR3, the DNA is TGTGCCAGCAGTGACCGGGAAAATCAGCCCCAGCATTTT.

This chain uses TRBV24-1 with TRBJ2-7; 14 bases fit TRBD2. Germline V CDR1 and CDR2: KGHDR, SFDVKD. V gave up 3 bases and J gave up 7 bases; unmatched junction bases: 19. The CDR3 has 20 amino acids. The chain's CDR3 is CATSDQRRDRGTSGRREQYF. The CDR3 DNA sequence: TGTGCCACCAGTGATCAACGCCGGGACAGAGGGACTAGCGGGAGAAGGGAGCAGTACTTC.

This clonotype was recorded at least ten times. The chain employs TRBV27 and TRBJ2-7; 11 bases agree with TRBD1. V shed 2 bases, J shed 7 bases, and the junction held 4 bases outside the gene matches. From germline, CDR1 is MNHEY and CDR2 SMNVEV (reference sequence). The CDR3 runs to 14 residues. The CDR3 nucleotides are TGTGCCAGCAGTTTAATAGGGACAGGGGGAGAGCAGTACTTC. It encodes CASSLIGTGGEQYF.

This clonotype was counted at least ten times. CDR3 DNA: TGCAGTGCTAGAGATCTCCCGGGGGGGGGATACGAGCAGTACTTC. This sequence encodes CSARDLPGGGYEQYF. The V gene is TRBV20-1, the J gene TRBJ2-7; 8 positions agree with TRBD2. The germline V gene has CDR1 DFQATT and CDR2 SNEGSKA (reference sequence). The CDR3 spans 15 residues. V was clipped by 0 bases and J by 4 bases; unmatched bases: 8.

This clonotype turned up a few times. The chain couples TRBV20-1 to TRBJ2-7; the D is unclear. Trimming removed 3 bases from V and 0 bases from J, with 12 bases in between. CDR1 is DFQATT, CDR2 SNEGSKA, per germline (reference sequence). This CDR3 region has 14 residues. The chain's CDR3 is CSARIPPSSYEQYF. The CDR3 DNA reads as TGCAGTGCTAGGATCCCTCCGAGCTCCTACGAGCAGTACTTC.

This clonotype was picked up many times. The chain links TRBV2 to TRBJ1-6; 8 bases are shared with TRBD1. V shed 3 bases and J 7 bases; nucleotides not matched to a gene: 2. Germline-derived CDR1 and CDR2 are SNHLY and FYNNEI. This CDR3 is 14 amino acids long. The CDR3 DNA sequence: TGTGCCAGCAGTGAGACAGGGGTGAATTCACCCCTCCACTTT. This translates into CASSETGVNSPLHF.

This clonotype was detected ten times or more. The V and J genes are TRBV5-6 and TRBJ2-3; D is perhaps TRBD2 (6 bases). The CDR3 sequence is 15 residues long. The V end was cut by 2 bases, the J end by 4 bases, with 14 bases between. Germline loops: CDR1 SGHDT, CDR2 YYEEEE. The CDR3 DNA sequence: TGTGCCAGCAGCTTTAATCCCGGGAGTTCAGATACGCAGTATTTT. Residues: CASSFNPGSSDTQYF.

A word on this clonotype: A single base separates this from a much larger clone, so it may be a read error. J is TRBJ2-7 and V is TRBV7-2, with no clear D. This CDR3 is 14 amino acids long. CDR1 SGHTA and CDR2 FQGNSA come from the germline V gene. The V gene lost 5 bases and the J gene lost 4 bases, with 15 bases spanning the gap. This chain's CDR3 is CASSVLGVDYEQYF. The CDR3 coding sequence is TGTGCCAGCAGCGTCCTCGGTGTAGATTACGAGCAGTACTTC.

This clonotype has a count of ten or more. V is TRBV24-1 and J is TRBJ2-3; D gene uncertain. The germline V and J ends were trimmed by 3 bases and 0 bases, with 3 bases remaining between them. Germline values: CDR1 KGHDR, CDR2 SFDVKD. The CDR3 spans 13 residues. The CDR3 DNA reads TGTGCCACCAGTGATCAGAGCACAGATACGCAGTATTTT. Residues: CATSDQSTDTQYF.

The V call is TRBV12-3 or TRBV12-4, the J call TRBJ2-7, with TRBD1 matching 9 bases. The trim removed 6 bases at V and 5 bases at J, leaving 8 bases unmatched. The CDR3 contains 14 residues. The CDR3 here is CASSLGTGIDEQYF. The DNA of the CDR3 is TGTGCCAGCAGCCTCGGGACAGGGATTGACGAGCAGTACTTC.

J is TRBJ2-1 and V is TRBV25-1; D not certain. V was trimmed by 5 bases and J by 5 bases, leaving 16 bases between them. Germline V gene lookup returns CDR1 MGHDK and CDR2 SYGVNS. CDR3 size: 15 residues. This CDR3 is CASSPLATWNNEQFF. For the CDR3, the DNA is TGTGCCAGCAGTCCGCTGGCCACCTGGAACAATGAGCAGTTCTTC.

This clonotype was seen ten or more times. The chain's CDR3 is CASSSYRGDEQYF. As DNA, the CDR3 is TGTGCCAGCAGTTCTTACAGGGGAGACGAGCAGTACTTC. This chain uses TRBV12-3 or TRBV12-4 with TRBJ2-7, with 7 nucleotides matching TRBD1. This CDR3 has 13 amino acids. V gave up 4 bases and J gave up 5 bases; unmatched junction bases: 5.

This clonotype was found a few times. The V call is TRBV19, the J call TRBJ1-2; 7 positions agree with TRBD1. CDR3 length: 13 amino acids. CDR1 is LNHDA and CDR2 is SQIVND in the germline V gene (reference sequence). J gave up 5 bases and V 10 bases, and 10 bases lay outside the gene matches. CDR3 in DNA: TGTGCCATCCAGACAGGGAGCGGGTATGGCTACACCTTC. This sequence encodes CAIQTGSGYGYTF.

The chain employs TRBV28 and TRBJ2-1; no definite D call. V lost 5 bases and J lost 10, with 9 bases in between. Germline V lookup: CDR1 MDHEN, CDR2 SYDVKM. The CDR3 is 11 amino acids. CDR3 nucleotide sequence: TGTGCCAGCAGTGCCCTAGTCGAGCAGTTCTTC. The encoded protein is CASSALVEQFF.

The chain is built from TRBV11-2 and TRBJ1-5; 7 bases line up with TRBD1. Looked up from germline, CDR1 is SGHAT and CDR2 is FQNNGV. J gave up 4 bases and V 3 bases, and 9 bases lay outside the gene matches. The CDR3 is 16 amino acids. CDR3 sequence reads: CASSLTFRGRNQPQHF. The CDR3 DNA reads TGTGCCAGCAGCTTGACGTTCAGGGGGAGGAATCAGCCCCAGCATTTT.

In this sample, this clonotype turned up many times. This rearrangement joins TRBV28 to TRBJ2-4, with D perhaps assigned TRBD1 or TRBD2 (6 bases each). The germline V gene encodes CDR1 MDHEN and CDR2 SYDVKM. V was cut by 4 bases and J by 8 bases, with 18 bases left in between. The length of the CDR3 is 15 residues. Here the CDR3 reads CASSSGAGGGDIQYF. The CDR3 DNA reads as TGTGCCAGCAGTTCGGGGGCTGGGGGTGGGGACATTCAGTACTTC.